A selection of T cell receptor beta chains follows, all from one sample in a study of blood T cells in healthy people across ages. TCRdb re-analysed the 5' RACE reads in MiXCR, keeping a single row per CDR3 protein. Counted here are around 1,900,000 distinct CDR3 sequences, roughly 43% occurring once; the ten biggest clones make up around 23%. Sequenced material: blood. The receptors derive from a human donor in good health. CDR3s include the opening cysteine and the closing phenylalanine or tryptophan. Each record gives: CDR3 protein, CDR3 DNA, clone size, D gene, J gene, V gene. The D gene is left open where the match is weak. Size is omitted from some rows. Given values are once, few, many or a class for expanded clones.

CASSPTAFYGYTF	TGTGCCAGCAGCCCGACAGCATTTTATGGCTACACCTTC	-	-	TRBJ1-2	TRBV7-9
CASSQDLPLTDTQYF	TGTGCCAGCAGCCAAGATTTACCACTCACAGATACGCAGTATTTT	few	-	TRBJ2-3	TRBV4-2
CSASNNEQYF	TGCAGTGCTAGTAATAACGAGCAGTACTTC	-	-	TRBJ2-7	TRBV20-1
CASNKWGVGANVLTF	TGTGCCAGCAACAAATGGGGGGTTGGGGCCAACGTCCTGACTTTC	many	-	TRBJ2-6	TRBV12-3/TRBV12-4
CASSLAKYYEQYF	TGTGCCAGCAGCTTAGCGAAATACTACGAGCAGTACTTC	-	-	TRBJ2-7	TRBV7-8
CASSLRDRGWDTEAFF	TGTGCCAGCAGCTTGAGGGACAGGGGATGGGACACTGAAGCTTTCTTT	-	TRBD1	TRBJ1-1	TRBV5-5
CASIGQYNSPLHF	TGTGCCAGCATTGGACAGTATAATTCACCCCTCCACTTT	-	-	TRBJ1-6	TRBV6-2/TRBV6-3
CSARVLGETQFF	TGCAGTGCTAGAGTTTTGGGAGAGACCCAGTTCTTC	-	-	TRBJ2-1	TRBV20-1
CSASPGGVETQYF	TGCAGTGCGTCCCCAGGGGGCGTGGAGACCCAGTACTTC	-	TRBD1	TRBJ2-5	TRBV20-1
CASSGTLLVPGRRYEQYF	TGTGCCAGCAGTGGGACTCTGTTGGTACCAGGTAGGAGGTACGAGCAGTACTTC	-	-	TRBJ2-7	TRBV6-1